The clone carrying this TCR beta chain has a handful of counts. Per germline, CDR1 SGDLS and CDR2 YYNGEE. CDR3 length equals 16 residues. Between the trimmed V and J ends, which lost 0 bases and 4 bases, there was a span of 16 bases. These data belong to a study of Graves' ophthalmopathy and Graves' hyperthyroidism. Scientists amplified the TCR beta CDR3 regions from RNA transcripts. HTBI-primed RT-PCR formed the first round, and a multiplex PCR formed the second. TCRdb independently ran MiXCR on the multiplex PCR reads; one entry per CDR3 protein. In the table there are hundreds of thousands of distinct CDR3 sequences, roughly 20% of which are singletons. Each hyperthyroidism patient was newly diagnosed, with under 2 months' duration, and aged 18 to 65.

The chain recombines TRBV9 with TRBJ1-2; D is perhaps TRBD1 (6 bases). What was sequenced was peripheral blood. The TCR was taken from a woman aged 18-29 years with stable Graves' hyperthyroidism. Some clones in this sample may be carry-over from other donors' samples. CDR3 loop: CASSVGARQVPYGYTF. The DNA for the CDR3 is TGTGCCAGCAGCGTAGGAGCCCGACAGGTGCCCTATGGCTACACCTTC.